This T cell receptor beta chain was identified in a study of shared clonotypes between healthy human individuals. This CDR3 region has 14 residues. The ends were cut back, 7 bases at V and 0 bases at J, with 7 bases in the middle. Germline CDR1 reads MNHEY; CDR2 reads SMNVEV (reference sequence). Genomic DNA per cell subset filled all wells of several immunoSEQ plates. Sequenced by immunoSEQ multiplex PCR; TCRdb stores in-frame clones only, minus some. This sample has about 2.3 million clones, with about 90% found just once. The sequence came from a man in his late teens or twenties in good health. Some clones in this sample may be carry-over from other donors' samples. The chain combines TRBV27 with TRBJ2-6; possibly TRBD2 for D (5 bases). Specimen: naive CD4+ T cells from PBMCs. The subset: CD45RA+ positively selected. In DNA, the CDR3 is TGTGCCAGCAAGCGGACCTCTGGGGCCAACGTCCTGACTTTC. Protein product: CASKRTSGANVLTF.